The rows below give T cell receptor beta chains drawn from one sample of a study of T cells in Graves' hyperthyroidism and ophthalmopathy. A single record per CDR3 protein comes from TCRdb applying MiXCR to the multiplex PCR reads. Of fewer than 850,000 distinct CDR3 sequences in the sample, roughly a sixth were seen once. The specimen sequenced was blood. Receptors were obtained from a man in his forties or fifties with Graves' hyperthyroidism. Both conserved end residues are part of each CDR3. Each record gives: clone size, D gene, J gene, V gene, CDR3 DNA, CDR3 protein. The D gene is left open where the match is weak. The size entry is marked missing in some rows and otherwise reads once, few, many or a size class.

- - TRBJ1-4 TRBV15 TGTGCCACCAGCAGAGGAATAACAGGGACAACTAATGAAAAACTGTTTTTT CATSRGITGTTNEKLFF
- TRBD2 TRBJ2-3 TRBV18 TGTGCCAGCTCACCACCGAGAGGCGGGAGCGGTACAGATACGCAGTATTTT CASSPPRGGSGTDTQYF
- TRBD2 TRBJ2-7 TRBV20-1 TGCAGTGCTAGAGGGGACGGGAGGGCTATCTCCTACGAGCAGTACTTC CSARGDGRAISYEQYF
once - TRBJ2-6 TRBV7-9 TGTGCCAGCAGCTTAGTAGAACCGCTCTCTGGGGCCAACGTCCTGACTTTC CASSLVEPLSGANVLTF
many TRBD2 TRBJ2-7 TRBV10-3 TGTGCCATCAAACCAAACCCGGGACTAGCGGGTTCCTACGAGCAGTACTTC CAIKPNPGLAGSYEQYF
- TRBD1 TRBJ2-1 TRBV4-2 TGTGCCAGCAGCCAAGATCCCCAGGGGGTATCCAATGAGCAGTTCTTC CASSQDPQGVSNEQFF
many - TRBJ2-5 TRBV28 TGTGCCACCAGCACTACCACAACCCTCCAAGAGACCCAGTACTTC CATSTTTTLQETQYF
- - TRBJ2-3 TRBV7-3 TGTGCCAGCAGCCCCCTGGCAGGGAAATTAACGGATACGCAGTATTTT CASSPLAGKLTDTQYF
many - TRBJ2-1 TRBV7-2 TGTGCCAGCAGCTTCGCTGGACAAACTAACAATGAGCAGTTCTTC CASSFAGQTNNEQFF
many TRBD2 TRBJ2-7 TRBV3-1 TGTGCCAGCAGCCAAGGACTAGCGGGGAGCTCCTACGAGCAGTACTTC CASSQGLAGSSYEQYF
many TRBD1 TRBJ2-7 TRBV29-1 TGCAGCGTTGAGTCCGGGACAGGGGAGCAGTACTTC CSVESGTGEQYF
many - TRBJ2-7 TRBV24-1 TGTGCCACCAGTGATTCAGGGGAATCCTACGAGCAGTACTTC CATSDSGESYEQYF
few TRBD2 TRBJ2-7 TRBV7-2 TGTGCCAGCAGCCCCACCGGGGCAGCGGGAGACCGGGTGGGTGAGCAGTACTTC CASSPTGAAGDRVGEQYF
many TRBD1 TRBJ1-2 TRBV28 TGTGCCAGCAGTTTACAGGGGGCGCTTGTTTATGGCTACACCTTC CASSLQGALVYGYTF
- - TRBJ2-1 TRBV29-1 TGCAGCGTTGATGACGGGAGCTCCTACAATGAGCAGTTCTTC CSVDDGSSYNEQFF
- TRBD1 TRBJ1-2 TRBV7-9 TGTGCCAGCAGCCCACAGGGGGCATCCCCATATGGCTACACCTTC CASSPQGASPYGYTF
- - TRBJ1-1 TRBV4-1 TGCGCCAGCAGCCAAGCATTTTCGTCGAACACTGAAGCTTTCTTT CASSQAFSSNTEAFF
many - TRBJ1-1 TRBV6-1 TGTGCCAGCAGCTACGGGACTGGACAGAATGAAGCTTTCTTT CASSYGTGQNEAFF
few TRBD1 TRBJ1-3 TRBV28 TGTGCCAGCAGTTTATCAGGGGGCTCTGGAAACACCATATATTTT CASSLSGGSGNTIYF
few TRBD2 TRBJ2-3 TRBV4-2 TGTGCCAGCACCGCGGCGCGGTCGGGAGGATCAGATACGCAGTATTTT CASTAARSGGSDTQYF